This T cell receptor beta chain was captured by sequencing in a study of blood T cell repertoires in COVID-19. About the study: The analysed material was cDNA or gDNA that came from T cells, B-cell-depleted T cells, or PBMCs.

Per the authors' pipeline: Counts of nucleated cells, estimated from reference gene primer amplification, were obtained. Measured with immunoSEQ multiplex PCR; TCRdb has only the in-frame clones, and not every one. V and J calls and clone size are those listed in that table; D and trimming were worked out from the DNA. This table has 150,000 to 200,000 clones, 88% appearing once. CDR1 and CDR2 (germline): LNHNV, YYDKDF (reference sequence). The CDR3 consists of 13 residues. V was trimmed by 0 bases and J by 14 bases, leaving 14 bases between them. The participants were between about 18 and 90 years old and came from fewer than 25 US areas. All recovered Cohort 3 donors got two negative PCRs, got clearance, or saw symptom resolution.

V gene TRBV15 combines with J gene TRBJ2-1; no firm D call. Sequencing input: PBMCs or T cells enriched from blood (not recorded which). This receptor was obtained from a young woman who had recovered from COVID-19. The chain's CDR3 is CATSREIEQMKFF. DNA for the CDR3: TGTGCCACCAGCAGAGAGATCGAACAGATGAAGTTCTTC.